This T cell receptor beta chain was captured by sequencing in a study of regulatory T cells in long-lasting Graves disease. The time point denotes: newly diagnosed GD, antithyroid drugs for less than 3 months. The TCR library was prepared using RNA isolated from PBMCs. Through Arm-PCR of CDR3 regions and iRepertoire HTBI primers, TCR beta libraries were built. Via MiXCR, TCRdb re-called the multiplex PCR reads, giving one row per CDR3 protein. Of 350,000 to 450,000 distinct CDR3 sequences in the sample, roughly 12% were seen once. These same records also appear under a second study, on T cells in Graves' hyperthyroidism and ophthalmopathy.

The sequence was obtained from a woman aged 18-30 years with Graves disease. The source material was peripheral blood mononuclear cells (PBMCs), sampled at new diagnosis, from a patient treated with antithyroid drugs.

The CDR3 reads CSARGNSGSRNIQYF. CDR3 coding DNA: TGCAGTGCTAGAGGAAATAGCGGGAGTCGGAACATTCAGTACTTC. The chain uses TRBV20-1 and TRBJ2-4; 9 bases fit TRBD2. The CDR3 has 15 amino acids. CDR1 is DFQATT and CDR2 is SNEGSKA in the germline V gene (reference sequence). Losses at the gene ends were 1 base for V and 7 bases for J; bases not matched to a gene: 8.